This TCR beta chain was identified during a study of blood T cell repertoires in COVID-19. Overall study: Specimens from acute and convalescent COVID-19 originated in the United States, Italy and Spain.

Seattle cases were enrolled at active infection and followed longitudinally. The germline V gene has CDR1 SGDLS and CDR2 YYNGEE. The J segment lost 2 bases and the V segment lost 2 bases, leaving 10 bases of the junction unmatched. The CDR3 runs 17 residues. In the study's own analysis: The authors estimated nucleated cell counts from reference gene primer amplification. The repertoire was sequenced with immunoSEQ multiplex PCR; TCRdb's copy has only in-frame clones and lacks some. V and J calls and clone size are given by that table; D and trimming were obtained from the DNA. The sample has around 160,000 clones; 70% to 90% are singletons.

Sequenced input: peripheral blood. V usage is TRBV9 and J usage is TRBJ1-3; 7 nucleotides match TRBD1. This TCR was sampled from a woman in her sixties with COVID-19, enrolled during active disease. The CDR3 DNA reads TGTGCCAGCAGCGTCTCACAGGGGTCTATTCCTGGAAACACCATATATTTT. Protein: CASSVSQGSIPGNTIYF.